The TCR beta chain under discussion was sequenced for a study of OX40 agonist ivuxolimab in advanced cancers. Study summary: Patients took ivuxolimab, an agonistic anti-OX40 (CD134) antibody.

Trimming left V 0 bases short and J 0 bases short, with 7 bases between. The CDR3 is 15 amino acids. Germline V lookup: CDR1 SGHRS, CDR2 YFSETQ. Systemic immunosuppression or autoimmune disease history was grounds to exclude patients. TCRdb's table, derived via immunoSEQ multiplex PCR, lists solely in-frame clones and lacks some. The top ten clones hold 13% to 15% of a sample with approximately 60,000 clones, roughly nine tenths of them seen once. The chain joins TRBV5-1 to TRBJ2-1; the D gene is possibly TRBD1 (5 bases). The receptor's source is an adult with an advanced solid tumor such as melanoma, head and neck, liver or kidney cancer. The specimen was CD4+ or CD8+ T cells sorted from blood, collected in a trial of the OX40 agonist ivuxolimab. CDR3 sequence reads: CASSLGQSSYNEQFF. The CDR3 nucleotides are TGCGCCAGCAGCTTGGGACAGAGCTCCTACAATGAGCAGTTCTTC.